This TCR beta chain was recovered during a study of cytomegalovirus exposure and HLA in healthy donors listed by TCRdb under 2017. With respect to the entire study: In an earlier analysis of under 750 of the donors, 250 to 300 Gb of sequence data and just under 120 million unique TCR beta sequences from about 179 million T cells were reported. Besides the first cohort of approximately 670 subjects, a separate validation cohort made up of 90 to 150 different subjects was used. Alongside the repertoire data, information on donor age, sex, ethnicity and CMV serostatus was compiled. Roughly 5 DR-DQ haplotypes were handled as single units for association and clustering, since linkage in the cohort was strong. An earlier analysis of a few hundred of the donors applied high-throughput TCR beta sequencing to assess whether each TCR beta V gene segment acted as functional or pseudogenic. Every repertoire in the discovery cohort had been generated on one and the same sequencing platform. Using immunosequencing, the study profiled T cell repertoires from roughly 650 subjects and related those repertoires to cytomegalovirus serostatus. Genome-wide SNP genotypes for about three fifths of the roughly 700 donors were used in a later genetic analysis, which treated that subset as a discovery cohort. Approximately 300 gigabases of sequencing data and 70 million to 100 million unique TCR sequences made up an early release that covered approximately 650 HLA-typed donors. To study patterns of TCR occurrence, a later analysis re-analyzed previously published TCR beta repertoires from 666 donors and added high-resolution HLA genotyping. Rather than drawing on any new phenotypic data, the later analysis identified candidate immune exposures from TCR beta sequences and the way those sequences occurred across donors. Both class I and class II loci were covered by HLA typing, at four-digit resolution. Among the roughly 400 genotyped donors, under 90% belonged to the genetic ancestry cluster associated with self-reported Caucasian donors. To predict cytomegalovirus infection status, the study brought together high-throughput TCR immunosequencing, statistical association of individual TCRs with disease status, and machine learning. The study aimed to test whether signatures of past pathogen exposure could be identified by cataloging public T cell receptors. Among 300 to 500 genotyped donors of the cohort, an average of around 220,000 unique TCR beta nucleotide sequences was sequenced per donor, of which 15% to 20% were non-productive. The number of typed donors differed by locus: about 620-630 for A, B, C, DRB1 and DQB1; 500 to 550 for DQA1; around 610 for DPA1; and roughly 490 for DPB1. Overall results and qualifications from the work: The cohort was sequenced for TCR beta chains only, and without alpha or paired-chain data the features that could be detected were limited. A group of highly shared sequence variants was considered likely to be a technical artifact of the sequencing pipeline. A later analysis found that HLA-associated TCR beta chains were more clonally expanded and had lower generation probabilities than equally common non-associated chains. In a later analysis, several top co-occurrence clusters were reported to appear linked to parvovirus B19, influenza, CMV and Epstein-Barr virus. Most CMV-associated TCR beta chains appeared to be HLA-restricted in a later analysis, and the HLA associations seemed to be driven largely by CMV exposure. V-gene and J-gene trimming of TCR beta chains was associated with a missense DCLRE1C variant in a later genetic analysis, and the association was replicated in an independent cohort. The only immune exposure information available for the cohort was CMV serostatus. Because counts were too low, about 15 rarely observed V segments, including chromosome 9 orphons, were left out of the earlier analysis of about 620 of the donors. Some IMGT-functional V segments, including TRBV6-2 and TRBV6-3, could not be told apart with the 87-base-pair reads, so those segments were excluded. When HLA alleles, especially DR and DQ, strongly co-occurred, attributing TCR associations to individual alleles was difficult. Because HLA typing was missing for some donors at each locus, association tests included only the typed subset. In the study, 150 to 200 TCR beta chains were listed as associated with cytomegalovirus. According to the authors, the approach could potentially be generalized to other disease states and immunological phenotypes. In a later analysis, TCR association rates were found to vary across HLA loci, with the most associated TCRs seen for DRB1 alleles and the fewest for HLA-C alleles. Across donors, most TCR sequences were observed very rarely, whereas some public TCRs were present in many individuals. Cytomegalovirus status was reported to be diagnosed by the classifier with high specificity and sensitivity in both the original and validation cohorts. A further reported finding was that TCR beta sequences accurately predicted the HLA-A and HLA-B alleles for most subjects in the first cohort. Presence/absence analyses assumed roughly uniform sequencing depth across donors, an assumption that may not hold. Compared with the approximately 710-donor mean, donors in an Asian-associated ancestry cluster had fewer N-insertions in productive TCRs, according to a later genetic analysis. In vitro tests confirmed that a few of the cytomegalovirus-associated TCR beta chains recognize cytomegalovirus antigens. At a false discovery rate of 0.05, a later analysis linked about 17,000 TCR beta sequences to specific HLA alleles. Correlated functional status among segregating V segments might be attributable to linkage disequilibrium, but an unknown experimental factor could not be ruled out. In an earlier analysis of several hundred of the donors, most TCR beta V segments were observed in productive rearrangements about 87% or about 30% of the time, broadly matching IMGT annotations.

The cohort comprised several hundred healthy bone marrow donors. All cohort members were sampled while nominally healthy, although unrecorded immune exposures were likely present. The donor tested CMV seronegative, placing the donor among the 300 to 450 seronegative members of the cohort. A peripheral blood sample was collected from each donor, and TCR beta sequencing was performed on peripheral blood mononuclear cells. Genomic DNA was extracted from the blood cell samples with the Qiagen DNeasy Blood Extraction Kit. V ends up 4 bases short and J 4 bases short, with an unmatched junction base count of 5. The CDR3 starts with the cysteine, ends with the phenylalanine, and has 14 residues. The retained sequence is limited to the CDR3, 42 bases, with the frame set at the first base. The germline V gene yields MDHEN for CDR1 and SYDVKM for CDR2. The receptor library was made with the immunoSEQ multiplex PCR assay. The multiplex PCR relied on a mix of 60 forward primers for TCR Vbeta segments and 13 reverse primers for TCR Jbeta segments. Amplification of the CDR3 region of rearranged TCR beta genes was performed with a multiplex PCR assay on genomic DNA. The Illumina HiSeq System was used to sequence the amplified TCR beta libraries as 87-base-pair reads. Per the source publication's procedure: Across the roughly 670 repertoires, a later analysis counted 75 million to 90 million unique TCR beta chains, roughly 11 million of which were shared by at least two donors. Raw reads were error-corrected and collapsed into unique sequences by a nearest-neighbor algorithm in which closely related sequences were merged to remove PCR and sequencing errors. Alignment of CDR3 sequences to IMGT reference sequences was used to assign V, D and J gene segments. For a sequence to be retained, at least a six-nucleotide match to both a V gene segment and a J gene segment was required. A rearrangement counted as productive if the CDR3 had no stop codons and remained in frame with V and J, and every other rearrangement counted as non-productive. CDR3 was defined by IMGT convention, running from the second conserved V-encoded cysteine to the conserved J-encoded phenylalanine. The earlier analysis of about 620 of the donors excluded sequences that lacked an unambiguous match to a single V gene segment. In an earlier analysis of around 590 of the donors, a V segment was called functional when productive rearrangements were above 56.7%, and segregating when the standard deviation between donors exceeded 5%. To diagnose cytomegalovirus status from the catalog of TCR beta chain sequences, a statistical classification framework was built. A later analysis assigned V and J genes by comparing TCR nucleotide sequences with IMGT/GENE-DB human TR gene sequences. A later analysis assigned CDR3 sequences and most-parsimonious VDJ recombination scenarios with the TCRdist pipeline. In a later analysis, every TCR beta chain was defined by the combination of its CDR3 amino acid sequence and its V-gene family, and reads without a unique V-gene family were dropped. In a later analysis, 500 to 700 highly shared, low-generation-probability nucleotide sequences were removed to address suspected cross-contamination and a sequencing artifact. In a later analysis, a clonal expansion index was calculated for each public chain from normalized within-repertoire ranks of inferred template counts. In a later analysis, generation probabilities were computed using a VDJ recombination model fitted to out-of-frame rearrangements, and the results were checked against IGoR. A later analysis scored TCR-TCR, TCR-HLA and TCR-CMV co-occurrence with hypergeometric tests, applying a repertoire-size bias correction to TCR pairs. To estimate false discovery rates, a later analysis permuted the HLA or CMV assignments 20 times. In a later analysis, co-occurring TCRs were grouped using DBSCAN, and TCRdist sequence similarity was added for clustering within HLA-allele-positive subsets. Co-occurrence clustering excluded repertoires with fewer than 30,000 or more than 120,000 public chains, plus five with anomalous nucleotide sharing. As stored in TCRdb, this immuneACCESS dataset retains in-frame rearrangements with V and J assigned. A fraction of the clones does not appear; measured against another copy, unresolved V genes explain less than half of the discrepancy, and the remainder lacks a known reason. For V, J and clone size, that table is used; D and trimming come from the DNA. The sample table holds fewer than 200,000 clones, of which approximately 90% were seen once. The top ten clones comprise 1% to 1.4% of the sample.

Remarks on this clone: Its antigen target is currently unknown. No base quality values were provided; no much bigger clone lies one nucleotide off.

The receptor comes from a boy aged 2 to 10 in good health and CMV-seronegative. Sequenced input: PBMCs. The sequence joins TRBV28 to TRBJ2-5, and TRBD1 aligns with 8 junction nucleotides. For the CDR3, the sequence is CASSSEQGGETQYF. The DNA sequence follows: TGTGCCAGCAGTTCTGAACAGGGGGGAGAGACCCAGTACTTC.